The 24 T cell receptor beta chains below all came from one sample that was sequenced in a study of T cells in localized non-small cell lung cancer. The repertoire was sequenced with immunoSEQ multiplex PCR; TCRdb's copy has only in-frame clones and lacks some. This sample has approximately 28,000 clones; approximately 90% occur once, and the top ten carry 11% to 15%. Sequencing used peripheral blood, obtained before any cancer treatment. The receptors were gathered from a female donor older than 55 with stage II squamous cell lung carcinoma.

This clone was recorded a few times. The chain is built from TRBV21-1 and TRBJ2-7; the table names TRBD1, a call not compared with the DNA. TRBV21-1 is a documented pseudogene. The CDR3 has 15 amino acids. CDR3 region: CASSAKGQCSYEQYF. The CDR3 DNA is TGTGCCAGCAGCGCAAAGGGACAGTGCTCCTACGAGCAGTACTTC.

In nucleotides, the CDR3 is TGTGCCAGCAGAATTACGGCCCGGGCTTACGAGCAGTACTTC. It is translated as CASRITARAYEQYF. The chain uses TRBV6-6 and TRBJ2-7, with D hard to call. Germline values: CDR1 MNHNY, CDR2 SVGAGI (reference sequence). V lost 6 bases to trimming and J lost 4 bases, with 16 bases between them. The CDR3 consists of 14 residues.

The V call is TRBV19, the J call TRBJ2-7, with TRBD1 matching over 8 bases. The CDR3 consists of 14 residues. Germline assignment: CDR1 LNHDA and CDR2 SQIVND (reference sequence). J lost 0 bases, V lost 9 bases, and 7 bases had no gene match. DNA for the CDR3: TGTGCCAGCACCCAGGGGGCTACCTCCTACGAGCAGTACTTC. Protein: CASTQGATSYEQYF.

The chain carries TRBV10-3 and TRBJ1-2; D is uncertain. The V gene's germline CDR1 is ENHRY and CDR2 SYGVKD. The length of the CDR3 is 13 residues. The V end lost 4 bases, the J end lost 8 bases, and 14 bases lay between the germline ends. The CDR3 sequence: CAISGETREGYTF. The CDR3 bases are TGTGCCATCAGTGGGGAGACCAGAGAGGGCTACACCTTC.

The chain couples TRBV7-9 to TRBJ1-1; a weak D match, TRBD1 (6 bases). Germline V gives CDR1 SEHNR, CDR2 FQNEAQ (reference sequence). This CDR3 is built from 13 residues. V was shortened by 3 bases and J by 7 bases, with 12 bases between the two germline ends. The CDR3, as DNA: TGTGCCAGCAGCTTTAATGCAGGGGATGAAGCTTTCTTT. Translated: CASSFNAGDEAFF. The variable domain in full, completed from reference TRBV7-9 and TRBJ1-1, reads DTGVSQNPRHKITKRGQNVTFRCDPISEHNRLYWYRQTLGQGPEFLTYFQNEAQLEKSRLLSDRFSAERPKGSFSTLEIQRTEQGDSAMYLCASSFNAGDEAFFGQGTRLTVV.

The rearrangement links TRBV9 to TRBJ1-1; the match to TRBD1 covers 7 bases. CDR1 and CDR2 (germline): SGDLS, YYNGEE. CDR3 size: 13 residues. J lost 3 bases, V lost 5 bases, and 4 bases had no gene match. CDR3 in amino acids: CASRAGTDTEAFF. The CDR3 DNA reads TGTGCCAGCAGAGCCGGGACAGACACTGAAGCTTTCTTT.

Here the CDR3 reads CATSRDPSETQYF. The DNA of the CDR3 is TGTGCCACCAGCAGAGATCCCTCGGAGACCCAGTACTTC. The chain joins TRBV15 to TRBJ2-5; D ambiguous. Per germline, CDR1 LNHNV and CDR2 YYDKDF (reference sequence). This CDR3 has 13 amino acids. V was cut by 0 bases and J by 5 bases, with 7 bases left in between.

The chain has TRBV6-5 and TRBJ2-1, with 7 bases that match TRBD1. CDR3 length: 14 amino acids. Germline V gene lookup returns CDR1 MNHEY and CDR2 SVGAGI. V shed 5 bases, J shed 3 bases, and the junction held 4 bases outside the gene matches. The CDR3 DNA follows: TGTGCCAGCAGTCCAGGGGGAGACTACAATGAGCAGTTCTTC. Protein product: CASSPGGDYNEQFF.

This chain joins TRBV7-9 and TRBJ2-7; D may be TRBD1 (6 bases). The germline CDR1 and CDR2 sequences are SEHNR and FQNEAQ (reference sequence). Trimming pared 5 bases from V and 2 bases from J, leaving 10 bases between. The CDR3 is 13 amino acids. CDR3 loop: CASSKDSPYEQYF. CDR3 DNA: TGTGCCAGCAGCAAGGACAGCCCCTACGAGCAGTACTTC. The whole variable domain, remainder taken from reference TRBV7-9 and TRBJ2-7, is DTGVSQNPRHKITKRGQNVTFRCDPISEHNRLYWYRQTLGQGPEFLTYFQNEAQLEKSRLLSDRFSAERPKGSFSTLEIQRTEQGDSAMYLCASSKDSPYEQYFGPGTRLTVT.

The chain combines TRBV30 with TRBJ1-4, with a weak D call TRBD1 (6 bases). Looked up from germline, CDR1 is GTSNPN and CDR2 is SVGIG (reference sequence). Trimming left V 8 bases short and J 3 bases short, with 13 bases between. The CDR3 has 13 amino acids. The CDR3 sequence: CATGRGANEKLFF. CDR3 DNA sequence: TGTGCCACCGGGAGGGGGGCTAATGAAAAACTGTTTTTT.

The chain carries TRBV6-5 and TRBJ2-1, with 8 bases aligning to TRBD1. Germline V gives CDR1 MNHEY, CDR2 SVGAGI. Trimming at V came to 2 bases and at J to 5 bases, leaving 2 bases not matched to a gene. CDR3 size: 14 residues. DNA of the CDR3: TGTGCCAGCAGTTACAGACAGGGGAACAATGAGCAGTTCTTC. Its protein product is CASSYRQGNNEQFF.

The chain couples TRBV7-6 to TRBJ2-2; 8 nucleotides line up with TRBD1. The germline CDR1 and CDR2 sequences are SGHVS and FNYEAQ. The trim removed 3 bases at V and 2 bases at J, leaving 2 bases unmatched. The CDR3 has 15 amino acids. This CDR3 reads CASSFTGGNTGELFF. The CDR3 DNA reads as TGTGCCAGCAGCTTTACAGGGGGAAACACCGGGGAGCTGTTTTTT.

V and J are TRBV30 and TRBJ1-4; 7 nucleotides agree with TRBD1. V dropped 8 bases and J dropped 10; count of bases not matched to a gene: 7. The length of the CDR3 is 11 residues. The germline gives CDR1 GTSNPN, CDR2 SVGIG (reference sequence). DNA for the CDR3: TGTGCCGCATACAGGGGTGGAAAACTGTTTTTT. Translation gives CAAYRGGKLFF.

This sequence joins TRBV30 and TRBJ1-1, with TRBD1 identical over 10 bases. Per germline, CDR1 GTSNPN and CDR2 SVGIG (reference sequence). This CDR3 contains 13 residues. V trimming: 2 bases; J trimming: 6 bases; junction bases outside the gene matches: 3. The CDR3 loop reads CAWSPGQGSEAFF. DNA for the CDR3: TGTGCCTGGAGTCCGGGACAGGGGTCTGAAGCTTTCTTT.

The chain links TRBV19 to TRBJ1-2, with unresolved D. CDR3 length equals 14 residues. Germline V CDR1 and CDR2: LNHDA, SQIVND (reference sequence). Trimming removed 1 base from V and 4 bases from J, with 10 bases in between. CDR3 DNA: TGTGCCAGTAGTATAGGAGGTATCGGCTATGGCTACACCTTC. Encoded protein: CASSIGGIGYGYTF.

The chain employs TRBV7-2 and TRBJ1-1; D remains unclear. V lost 3 bases to trimming and J lost 4 bases, with 12 bases between them. This CDR3 has 14 amino acids. Germline-derived CDR1 and CDR2 are SGHTA and FQGNSA. As DNA, the CDR3 is TGTGCCAGCAGCTTCTCGGGAGGGTTCACTGAAGCTTTCTTT. Residues: CASSFSGGFTEAFF.

This clone was detected only a few times. This chain uses TRBV7-9 with TRBJ1-4; TRBD1 is a possible D gene (5 bases). The length of the CDR3 is 16 residues. With 8 bases removed from V and 5 bases from J, the gap between germline ends came to 21 bases. The V gene's germline CDR1 is SEHNR and CDR2 FQNEAQ (reference sequence). Written as DNA, the CDR3 is TGTGCCAGCTCTCCTAGAGGGGCCCAGCAGAATGAAAAACTGTTTTTT. Translated: CASSPRGAQQNEKLFF.

The chain has TRBV10-3 and TRBJ2-2, with D unclear. CDR3 size: 11 residues. V was shortened by 6 bases and J by 4 bases, with 3 bases between the two germline ends. Germline CDR1 and CDR2: ENHRY and SYGVKD. For the CDR3, the DNA is TGTGCCATCAGAGGCACCGGGGAGCTGTTTTTT. Encoded protein: CAIRGTGELFF.

The chain joins TRBV9 to TRBJ1-5; D is unclear. Looked up from germline, CDR1 is SGDLS and CDR2 is YYNGEE. There are 15 residues in the CDR3. Trimming removed 0 bases from V and 3 bases from J, with 10 bases in between. As DNA, the CDR3 is TGTGCCAGCAGCGTAGCCGACGAGTTCAATCAGCCCCAGCATTTT. Amino acids: CASSVADEFNQPQHF.

The J gene is TRBJ2-3, the V gene TRBV5-1; possible D gene TRBD2, 5 bases. Germline CDR1 is SGHRS and CDR2 is YFSETQ. The CDR3 is 16 residues long. V dropped 3 bases and J dropped 2 bases, with 16 bases sitting between them. The CDR3 nucleotides read TGCGCCAGCAGCTCCGATGGACTCATTACCACAGATACGCAGTATTTT. Protein sequence: CASSSDGLITTDTQYF.

The chain combines TRBV28 with TRBJ1-5; D is possibly TRBD1 (5 bases). There are 12 residues in the CDR3. Per germline, CDR1 MDHEN and CDR2 SYDVKM. The V end lost 5 bases, the J end lost 9 bases, and 11 bases lay between the germline ends. CDR3 sequence (DNA): TGTGCCAGCAGTCCTCCTGGGGGGCCCCAGCATTTT. It specifies CASSPPGGPQHF.

The V and J genes are TRBV7-6 and TRBJ2-3; TRBD2 might be the D (5 bases). CDR3 length: 16 amino acids. V shed 2 bases and J shed 0 bases, with 12 bases lying between them. Looked up from germline, CDR1 is SGHVS and CDR2 is FNYEAQ. The CDR3 region has the DNA TGTGCCAGCAGCTTAATCCTAGCAACTAGCACAGATACGCAGTATTTT. Translation: CASSLILATSTDTQYF.

The V call is TRBV27, the J call TRBJ2-3; D uncertain. The CDR3 runs 11 residues. The V and J ends lost 2 bases and 7 bases respectively, with 4 bases between them. Looked up from germline, CDR1 is MNHEY and CDR2 is SMNVEV (reference sequence). CDR3 nucleotides: TGTGCCAGCAGTTTAGCGAATACGCAGTATTTT. Amino acid sequence: CASSLANTQYF.

The CDR3 nucleotides are TGTGCCAGTAGTATTCGTCCGGGACAGGGGCAGGGCTATGGCTACACCTTC. It is translated as CASSIRPGQGQGYGYTF. The gene calls are TRBV19 and TRBJ1-2; 10 nucleotides line up with TRBD1. In germline, CDR1 is LNHDA, CDR2 SQIVND (reference sequence). J was trimmed by 4 bases and V by 3 bases; bases with no gene match: 11. The CDR3 has 17 residues.